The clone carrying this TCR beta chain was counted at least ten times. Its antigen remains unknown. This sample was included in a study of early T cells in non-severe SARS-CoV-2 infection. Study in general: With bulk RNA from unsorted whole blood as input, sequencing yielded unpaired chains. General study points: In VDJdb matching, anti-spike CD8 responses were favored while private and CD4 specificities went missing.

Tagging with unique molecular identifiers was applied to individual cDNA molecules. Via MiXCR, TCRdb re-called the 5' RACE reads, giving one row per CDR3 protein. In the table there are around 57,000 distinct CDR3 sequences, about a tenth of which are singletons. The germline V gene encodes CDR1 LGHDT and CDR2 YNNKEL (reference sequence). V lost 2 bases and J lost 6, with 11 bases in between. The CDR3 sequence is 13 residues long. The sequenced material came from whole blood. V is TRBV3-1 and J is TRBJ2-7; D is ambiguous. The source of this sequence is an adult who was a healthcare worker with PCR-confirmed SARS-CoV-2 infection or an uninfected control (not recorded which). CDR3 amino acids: CASSQTVIAEQYF. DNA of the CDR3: TGTGCCAGCAGCCAAACGGTGATAGCCGAGCAGTACTTC.